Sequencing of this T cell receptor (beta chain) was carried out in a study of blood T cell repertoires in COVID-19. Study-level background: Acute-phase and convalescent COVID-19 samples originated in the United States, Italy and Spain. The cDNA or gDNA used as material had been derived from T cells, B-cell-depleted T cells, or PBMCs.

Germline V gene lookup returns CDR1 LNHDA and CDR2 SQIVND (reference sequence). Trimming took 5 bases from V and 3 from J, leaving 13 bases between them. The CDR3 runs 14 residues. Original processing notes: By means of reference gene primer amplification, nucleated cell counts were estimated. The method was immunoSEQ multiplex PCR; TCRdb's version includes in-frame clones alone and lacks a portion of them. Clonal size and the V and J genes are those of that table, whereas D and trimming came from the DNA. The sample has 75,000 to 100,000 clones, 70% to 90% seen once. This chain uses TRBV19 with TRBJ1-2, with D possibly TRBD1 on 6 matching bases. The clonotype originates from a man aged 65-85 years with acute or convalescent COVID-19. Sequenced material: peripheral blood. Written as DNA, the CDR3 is TGTGCCAGTAGTCAGCCGGGACACCACTATGGCTACACCTTC. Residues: CASSQPGHHYGYTF.